These T cell receptor beta chains were read from a single sample in a study of blood T cell repertoires in COVID-19. This table comes from immunoSEQ multiplex PCR, and its TCRdb copy is limited to in-frame clones, with some not included. The sample lists approximately 250,000 clones; 85% were seen once. The sequencing sample was made of PBMCs or T cells enriched from blood (not recorded which). The receptors derive from a woman aged 50 to 60 with acute COVID-19. Both conserved end residues are part of each CDR3.

J gene,V gene,CDR3 protein
TRBJ2-1,TRBV11-1,CASSTTSGGANEQFF
TRBJ1-1,TRBV7-6,CASSMFETGRNTEAFF
TRBJ1-3,TRBV6-5,CASSARGFGNTIYF
TRBJ1-2,TRBV6-5,CASSYSTRENGYTF
TRBJ2-5,TRBV6-6,CASSYSKGLKTQYF
TRBJ1-5,TRBV19,CASSMGQGTWQPQHF
TRBJ2-1,TRBV7-5,CARTIGTGIQRNEQFF
TRBJ1-1,TRBV16,CASSQSGGETEAFF
TRBJ1-1,TRBV14,CASSPTGTGVRNTEAFF
TRBJ2-5,TRBV19,CASSPQRLQETQYF
TRBJ1-6,TRBV7-9,CASSLENYRVNSPLHF
TRBJ1-2,TRBV5-4,CASSTGDRAYGYTF
TRBJ2-5,TRBV5-4,CASSFSGGQETQYF
TRBJ1-6,TRBV30,CAYLGQDNSPLHF
TRBJ1-1,TRBV5-1,CASTPDGTGANTEAFF
TRBJ1-2,TRBV3-1/TRBV3-2,CASSQNSRPLLYGYTF
TRBJ2-1,TRBV6-4,CASSDGQGGRRQFF
TRBJ2-2,TRBV7-2,CASSADRGRIGELFF
TRBJ2-3,TRBV30,CAWNEGQGTDTQYF
TRBJ2-2,TRBV5-1,CASSLGDRGPLGTGELFF
TRBJ1-6,TRBV5-1,CASSFGIDSGANSPLHF
TRBJ1-6,TRBV30,CAYGQGPYNSPLHF
TRBJ2-1,TRBV4-3,CASSRTPHPAGFNEQFF
TRBJ2-3,TRBV7-2,CASSLGLGGLTDTQYF
TRBJ1-2,TRBV11-2,CASSLLAGAGGYTF
TRBJ1-1,TRBV11-3,CASSPGRTEAFF